A single sample is the source of the 6 T cell receptor beta chains below, sequenced in a study of CD8 T cells in Susac syndrome. Random hexamers primed reverse transcription of 0.5 to 1 ug RNA. TCRdb fed the immunoSEQ multiplex PCR reads into MiXCR, producing one record per CDR3 protein. The sample contains under 70,000 distinct CDR3 sequences, about 92% of which appear only once. Sequencing was carried out using CD8+ T cells from PBMCs. The receptor set was obtained from a human donor in good health.

The chain links TRBV30 to TRBJ1-1, with D maybe TRBD1 (5 bases). V lost 0 bases and J 4 bases, leaving 9 bases between the germline ends. The germline gives CDR1 GTSNPN, CDR2 SVGIG (reference sequence). The CDR3 covers 13 residues. As DNA, the CDR3 is TGTGCCTGGAGTGTAGGGGAGGCCACTGAAGCTTTCTTT. Protein sequence: CAWSVGEATEAFF.

This chain links TRBV4-3 with TRBJ2-3; 8 bases map to TRBD1. Per the germline V gene, CDR1 is LGHNA and CDR2 is YSLEER. V dropped 2 bases and J dropped 3; count of bases not matched to a gene: 7. The length of the CDR3 is 16 residues. The CDR3: CASSQQGAATTDTQYF. CDR3 nucleotides: TGCGCCAGCAGCCAACAGGGGGCCGCGACAACAGATACGCAGTATTTT.

The CDR3, as DNA: TGTGCCAGTAGTCATCCGGCGCGGGATCACAATCAGCCCCAGCATTTT. Encoded protein: CASSHPARDHNQPQHF. The chain couples TRBV19 to TRBJ1-5; no clear D. Germline V gives CDR1 LNHDA, CDR2 SQIVND (reference sequence). V was clipped by 5 bases and J by 3 bases, with 17 bases between them. The CDR3 has 16 residues.

This clonotype was seen only once. The chain links TRBV10-3 to TRBJ2-1, with a weak D call TRBD2 (5 bases). CDR1 ENHRY and CDR2 SYGVKD come from the germline V gene. V was clipped by 3 bases and J by 9 bases, with 15 bases between them. The CDR3 is made up of 14 amino acids. CDR3 DNA: TGTGCCATCAGTGAACCGACGGCGGGCGGTGAGCAGTTCTTC. Its translation: CAISEPTAGGEQFF.

This sequence joins TRBV7-9 and TRBJ2-7; 8 nucleotides align to TRBD1. This CDR3 region has 13 residues. The junction had 2 bases not matched to a gene; V was cut back by 4 bases and J by 3 bases. Germline V lookup: CDR1 SEHNR, CDR2 FQNEAQ (reference sequence). CDR3 nucleotides: TGTGCCAGCAGCTCCAGGGGGCACTACGAGCAGTACTTC. It yields the protein CASSSRGHYEQYF.

The chain joins TRBV11-1 to TRBJ2-1; TRBD2 is a possible D gene (6 bases). This CDR3 is built from 17 residues. V shed 1 base and J shed 0 bases, with 13 bases lying between them. The germline gives CDR1 SGHAT, CDR2 FQDESV (reference sequence). The CDR3, as DNA: TGTGCCAGCAGCTTAGTCGGAGCGGGTCGCTCCTACAATGAGCAGTTCTTC. Protein product: CASSLVGAGRSYNEQFF.